This T cell receptor (beta chain) was profiled in a study of blood T cell repertoires in COVID-19. Study-wide background: Whether acute or convalescent, the COVID-19 samples came from the United States, Italy and Spain. Sample material is recorded as cDNA or gDNA derived from T cells, B-cell-depleted T cells, or PBMCs.

The CDR3 is 20 amino acids. CDR1 and CDR2 (germline): MDHEN, SYDVKM. The ends were cut back, 3 bases at V and 1 base at J, with 27 bases in the middle. Clones were sequenced by immunoSEQ multiplex PCR, and TCRdb holds only the in-frame ones, with some missing. The sample shows approximately 230,000 clones, about 91% of them seen only once. The rearrangement joins TRBV28 to TRBJ1-1, with no clear D. Specimen: peripheral blood. This receptor was taken from a young woman with COVID-19, enrolled during active disease. CDR3 region: CASSFLDPQWVPPQNTEAFF. CDR3 in DNA: TGTGCCAGCAGTTTCCTTGACCCACAGTGGGTACCCCCTCAGAACACTGAAGCTTTCTTT.